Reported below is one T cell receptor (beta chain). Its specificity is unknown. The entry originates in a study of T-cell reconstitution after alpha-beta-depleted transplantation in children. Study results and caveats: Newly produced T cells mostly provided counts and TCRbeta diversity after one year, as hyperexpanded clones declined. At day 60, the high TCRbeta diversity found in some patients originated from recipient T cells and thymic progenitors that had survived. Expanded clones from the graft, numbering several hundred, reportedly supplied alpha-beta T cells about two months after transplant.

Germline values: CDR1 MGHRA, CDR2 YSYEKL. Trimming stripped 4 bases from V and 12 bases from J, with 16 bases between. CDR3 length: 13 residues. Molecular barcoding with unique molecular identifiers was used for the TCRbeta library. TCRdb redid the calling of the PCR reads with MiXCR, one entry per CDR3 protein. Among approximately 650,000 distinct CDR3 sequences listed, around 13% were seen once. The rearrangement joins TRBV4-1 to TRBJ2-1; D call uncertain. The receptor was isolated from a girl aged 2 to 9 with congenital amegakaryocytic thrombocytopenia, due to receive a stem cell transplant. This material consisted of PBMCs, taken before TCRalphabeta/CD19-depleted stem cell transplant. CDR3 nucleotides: TGCGCCAGCAGCCGCACTCGTTCGGACCCGCAGTTCTTC. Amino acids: CASSRTRSDPQFF.